This T cell receptor beta chain emerged from a study of PD-1 blockade in classical Hodgkin lymphoma. Details on this clone: The target antigen is unknown.

Each and every patient relapsed after autologous stem cell transplantation, and patients got differing brentuximab vedotin exposure. Trimming left V 6 bases short and J 7 bases short, with 12 bases between. CDR3 length equals 12 residues. Germline-derived CDR1 and CDR2 are SGHAT and FQNNGV. Generated by immunoSEQ multiplex PCR, the TCRdb table keeps only in-frame clones and is missing some. The table has approximately 160,000 clones, around 73% seen once. Study-level results: As was reported, newly diagnosed patients showed lower baseline TCR diversity than healthy donors did. Exclusion was applied to patients who started nivolumab under 1 year after ASCT.

The sequence was obtained from a human donor with classical Hodgkin lymphoma. Specimen: peripheral blood mononuclear cells (PBMCs), collected before the second cycle of nivolumab. The V and J genes are TRBV11-2 and TRBJ1-1, with D unclear. The CDR3: CASRVGDGEAFF. CDR3 nucleotide sequence: TGTGCCAGCAGGGTAGGAGATGGTGAAGCTTTCTTT.